The 4 T cell receptor beta chains in this list originate from one sample, sequenced in a study of human T cells and chemical hapten exposure. Unseparated into fractions, whole blood served as the source from which total RNA was extracted. Individual cDNA molecules each carried unique molecular identifiers attached by the library. A single record per CDR3 protein comes from TCRdb applying MiXCR to the reads. The sample contains about a thousand distinct CDR3 sequences, around 83% of which appear only once. The sequencing input was whole blood. These receptors were collected from a human donor with alopecia, or a healthy volunteer (not recorded which). Some clones in this sample may be carry-over from other donors' samples. This table probably holds off-target reads from a library built for another chain.

This clonotype appeared a single time. The V gene is TRBV10-3, the J gene TRBJ1-5, with D uncertain. Deletions cut 2 bases from V and 6 bases from J, with 11 bases between. Germline assignment: CDR1 ENHRY and CDR2 SYGVKD. The length of the CDR3 is 14 residues. In DNA, the CDR3 is TGTGCCATCAGTGAGAGAAACGGAGGTCAGCCCCAGCATTTT. Translation: CAISERNGGQPQHF.

This clonotype was seen only a few times. This chain links TRBV7-9 with TRBJ2-3; 7 bases line up with TRBD2. The CDR3 loop spans 16 amino acids. Germline lookup yields CDR1 SEHNR and CDR2 FQNEAQ (reference sequence). V was pared by 5 bases and J by 0 bases, with 8 bases of the junction left unmatched. The CDR3 DNA reads TGTGCCAGCAGCCGAACTAGCGCCTCTAGCACAGATACGCAGTATTTT. Translated: CASSRTSASSTDTQYF.

V usage is TRBV3-1 and J usage is TRBJ2-7; D unclear. Trimming cost V 1 base and J 4 bases, with 8 bases left between them. Germline V gene lookup returns CDR1 LGHDT and CDR2 YNNKEL (reference sequence). The CDR3 is 13 amino acids. The CDR3 bases are TGTGCCAGCAGCCAAGGTGACGGTTACGAGCAGTACTTC. Encoded protein: CASSQGDGYEQYF.

This clonotype was observed a few times. V and J are TRBV20-1 and TRBJ1-1, with D unclear. The CDR3 contains 12 residues. V shed 0 bases and J shed 10 bases, with 12 bases lying between them. Germline V CDR1 and CDR2: DFQATT, SNEGSKA (reference sequence). Here the CDR3 DNA reads TGCAGTGCTAGAGAGCGGTTGCGGTTAGCTTTCTTT. Amino acids: CSARERLRLAFF.